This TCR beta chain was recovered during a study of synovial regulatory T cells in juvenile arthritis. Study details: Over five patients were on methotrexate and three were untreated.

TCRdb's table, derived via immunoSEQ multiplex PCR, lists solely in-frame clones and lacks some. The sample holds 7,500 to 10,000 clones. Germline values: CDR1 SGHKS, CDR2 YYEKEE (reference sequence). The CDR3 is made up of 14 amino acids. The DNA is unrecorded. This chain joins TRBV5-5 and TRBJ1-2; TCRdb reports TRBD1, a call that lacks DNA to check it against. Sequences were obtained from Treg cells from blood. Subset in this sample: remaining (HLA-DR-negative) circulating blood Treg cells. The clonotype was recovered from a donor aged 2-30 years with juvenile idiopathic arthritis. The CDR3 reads CASSSGQALGGYTF.